The 10 T cell receptor beta chains below come from one sample, sequenced in a study of naive and memory T cell subsets (dated by TCRdb to the late 2010s). Broader findings and caveats from the paper: A few larger clonotypes were found in naive repertoires, especially CD8, and these larger clonotypes were possibly memory cells re-expressing CD45RA.

Library generation was performed with UMI-ligation and nested PCR. Sequencing took place on an Illumina MiSeq. The beta constant-region primer consisted of an equimolar mixture of two oligonucleotides that together covered TRBC1 and TRBC2. The ligated cDNA went through four rounds of PCR with nested alpha and beta constant-region primers together with the SP2 primer. TCRdb passed the public sequencing reads through fastp at Q25 and MiXCR, retaining productive beta sequences. Identical CDR3 protein sequences are pooled into one entry, listed with their most common genes and DNA. In this sample the table shows approximately 150,000 distinct CDR3 sequences, roughly 22% of which occur a single time. The ten largest clones take up about 0.11% of the sample. Their antigens are not known. Sequenced input: naive CD4+ T cells from blood. Per the publication, the cell subset or site label means: naive T cells, CD45RA high CD27+. The receptors were sampled from a human donor in good health.

This rearrangement joins TRBV2 to TRBJ1-1, with D uncertain. V lost 1 base and J lost 3, with 3 bases in between. The germline V gene encodes CDR1 SNHLY and CDR2 FYNNEI. This CDR3 has 12 residues. The CDR3 nucleotides are TGTGCCAGCAGTGAAGGGTACACTGAAGCTTTCTTT. This sequence encodes CASSEGYTEAFF. The full variable domain, in which reference TRBV2 and TRBJ1-1 provide the parts outside the CDR3, is EPEVTQTPSHQVTQMGQEVILRCVPISNHLYFYWYRQILGQKVEFLVSFYNNEISEKSEIFDDQFSVERPDGSNFTLKIRSTKLEDSAMYFCASSEGYTEAFFGQGTRLTVV.

In its sample, this clonotype was seen many times. J is TRBJ2-7 and V is TRBV6-4, with D uncertain. V was clipped by 1 base and J by 4 bases, with 11 bases between them. The germline CDR1 and CDR2 sequences are MRHNA and SNTAGT. This CDR3 is 14 amino acids long. Here the CDR3 reads CASSDYAGSYEQYF. CDR3 DNA: TGTGCCAGCAGTGACTACGCCGGCTCGTACGAGCAGTACTTC.

This chain links TRBV5-1 with TRBJ1-3, with D possibly being TRBD1 (5 bases). The CDR3 covers 15 residues. The ends were cut back, 1 base at V and 0 bases at J, with 8 bases in the middle. Germline V gene sequence: CDR1 SGHRS, CDR2 YFSETQ. CDR3 bases: TGCGCCAGCAGCTTGCAGGGCTCCTCTGGAAACACCATATATTTT. Translation gives CASSLQGSSGNTIYF.

The rearrangement uses TRBV7-9 and TRBJ1-1; D gene unclear. V was shortened by 2 bases and J by 2 bases, with 12 bases between the two germline ends. In germline, CDR1 is SEHNR, CDR2 FQNEAQ (reference sequence). CDR3 length: 15 amino acids. The CDR3 protein is CASSLKQTLNTEAFF. The CDR3 bases are TGTGCCAGCAGCTTAAAACAGACACTAAACACTGAAGCTTTCTTT.

V and J are TRBV15 and TRBJ1-5; TRBD1 aligns across 8 bases. The J segment lost 0 bases and the V segment lost 7 bases, leaving 11 bases of the junction unmatched. This CDR3 has 17 amino acids. The germline V gene has CDR1 LNHNV and CDR2 YYDKDF (reference sequence). The DNA of the CDR3 is TGTGCCACCATCAATGACAGGGGATATTATAGCAATCAGCCCCAGCATTTT. This sequence encodes CATINDRGYYSNQPQHF. The full variable domain, rest sourced from reference TRBV15 and TRBJ1-5, is DAMVIQNPRYQVTQFGKPVTLSCSQTLNHNVMYWYQQKSSQAPKLLFHYYDKDFNNEADTPDNFQSRRPNTSFCFLDIRSPGLGDTAMYLCATINDRGYYSNQPQHFGDGTRLSIL.

This chain links TRBV19 with TRBJ2-5; either TRBD1 or TRBD2 may supply D (5 bases each). The CDR3 is made up of 13 amino acids. The V end was cut by 4 bases, the J end by 2 bases, with 8 bases between. CDR1 is LNHDA, CDR2 SQIVND, per germline (reference sequence). The CDR3 sequence: CASSTGRQETQYF. CDR3 sequence (DNA): TGTGCCAGTAGTACGGGACGGCAAGAGACCCAGTACTTC.

This clonotype was seen repeatedly, ten times or more. The gene calls are TRBV5-1 and TRBJ2-5; 11 bases are shared with TRBD1. This CDR3 is 16 amino acids long. Per germline, CDR1 SGHRS and CDR2 YFSETQ. J was trimmed by 2 bases and V by 4 bases; bases with no gene match: 7. The chain's CDR3 is CASSRGQGAGQETQYF. In nucleotides, the CDR3 is TGCGCCAGCAGCAGAGGACAGGGGGCCGGACAAGAGACCCAGTACTTC.

The rearrangement uses TRBV2 and TRBJ2-3, with D maybe TRBD2 (6 bases). V was pared by 3 bases and J by 1 base, with 11 bases between. Germline values: CDR1 SNHLY, CDR2 FYNNEI. The CDR3 is 15 amino acids. The CDR3 DNA reads as TGTGCCAGCAGTGAGGGTAGCGGTCGCACAGATACGCAGTATTTT. Its translation: CASSEGSGRTDTQYF.

This clonotype was seen ten or more times. CDR3 protein: CASSDTSGGYNEQFF. The CDR3 nucleotides read TGTGCCAGTAGTGATACTAGCGGGGGGTACAATGAGCAGTTCTTC. This chain links TRBV19 with TRBJ2-1; TRBD2 matches at 12 bases. The V and J ends lost 5 bases and 4 bases, in that order; junction bases with no gene match: 3. CDR1 is LNHDA and CDR2 is SQIVND in the germline V gene (reference sequence). The CDR3 length is 15 residues.

This sequence joins TRBV12-3 or TRBV12-4 and TRBJ1-1; D uncertain. This CDR3 is 13 amino acids long. Trimming took off 3 bases at V and 1 base at J, with 6 bases between the two ends. CDR3 sequence reads: CASSFRANTEAFF. The CDR3 nucleotides are TGTGCCAGCAGTTTCCGCGCGAACACTGAAGCTTTCTTT.